These 22 T cell receptor beta chains share one sample of origin, sequenced in a study of shared clonotypes between healthy human individuals. The assay was immunoSEQ multiplex PCR, and TCRdb's table has in-frame clones only and misses some. The sample has about 520,000 clones, around 96% seen once. Sequences were obtained from naive CD4+ T cells sorted from blood. As for subset: CD45RA+ positively selected. The receptors stem from a woman aged 25 to 45 in good health.

This sequence joins TRBV5-1 and TRBJ2-7; either TRBD1 or TRBD2 may fit D (5 bases each). The CDR3 totals 14 residues. V shed 7 bases and J shed 3 bases, with 17 bases lying between them. CDR1 is SGHRS and CDR2 is YFSETQ in the germline V gene. This CDR3 reads CASGRDGNFYEQYF. CDR3 DNA sequence: TGCGCCAGCGGCCGGGACGGCAACTTCTACGAGCAGTACTTC.

This rearrangement joins TRBV10-3 to TRBJ2-1; 8 bases are a match to TRBD1. Germline V gene lookup returns CDR1 ENHRY and CDR2 SYGVKD. The V gene end was trimmed by 4 bases and the J gene end by 10 bases; junction bases not matched to a gene: 6. This CDR3 comprises 13 residues. The DNA for the CDR3 is TGTGCCATCAGTGCGACAGGGGAGTACGAGCAGTTCTTC. This encodes CAISATGEYEQFF.

The chain carries TRBV28 and TRBJ1-1; TRBD1 matches at 7 bases. Germline loops: CDR1 MDHEN, CDR2 SYDVKM. J was trimmed by 7 bases and V by 5 bases; bases with no gene match: 10. This CDR3 is 14 amino acids long. In DNA, the CDR3 is TGTGCCAGCAGTACACCAGCGACAGGGTATGAAGCTTTCTTT. Translating it yields CASSTPATGYEAFF. Complete variable domain (other parts from reference TRBV28 and TRBJ1-1): DVKVTQSSRYLVKRTGEKVFLECVQDMDHENMFWYRQDPGLGLRLIYFSYDVKMKEKGDIPEGYSVSREKKERFSLILESASTNQTSMYLCASSTPATGYEAFFGQGTRLTVV.

The rearrangement joins TRBV19 to TRBJ2-7, with 8 bases matching TRBD1. J gave up 0 bases and V 5 bases, and 3 bases lay outside the gene matches. The germline CDR1 and CDR2 sequences are LNHDA and SQIVND (reference sequence). CDR3 length: 14 residues. DNA for the CDR3: TGTGCCAGTAGTGACAGGGGTAGCTCCTACGAGCAGTACTTC. Protein sequence: CASSDRGSSYEQYF. The full variable domain, rest sourced from reference TRBV19 and TRBJ2-7, is DGGITQSPKYLFRKEGQNVTLSCEQNLNHDAMYWYRQDPGQGLRLIYYSQIVNDFQKGDIAEGYSVSREKKESFPLTVTSAQKNPTAFYLCASSDRGSSYEQYFGPGTRLTVT.

The rearrangement joins TRBV7-9 to TRBJ2-5, with 9 bases that match TRBD2. V gave up 1 base and J gave up 5 bases; unmatched junction bases: 5. Looked up from germline, CDR1 is SEHNR and CDR2 is FQNEAQ (reference sequence). The CDR3 sequence is 15 residues long. Written as DNA, the CDR3 is TGTGCCAGCAGCTTAGGCGGGAGGGCCTCGGAGACCCAGTACTTC. It codes for CASSLGGRASETQYF.

V and J are TRBV4-2 and TRBJ1-1; the D is unclear. V was clipped by 5 bases and J by 2 bases, with 9 bases between them. The CDR3 covers 13 residues. Germline CDR1 reads LGHNA; CDR2 reads YNFKEQ. CDR3 loop: CASSFTVNTEAFF. CDR3 in DNA: TGTGCCAGCAGCTTCACTGTAAACACTGAAGCTTTCTTT.

The table lists this clone with a count of one. The chain couples TRBV7-2 to TRBJ1-5, with 9 nucleotides matching TRBD1. Germline CDR1 SGHTA, CDR2 FQGNSA. The V and J ends lost 3 bases and 7 bases, in that order; junction bases with no gene match: 7. The CDR3 totals 15 residues. DNA of the CDR3: TGTGCCAGCAGCTTTCCAACAGGGGGCGAGCAGCCCCAGCATTTT. Protein product: CASSFPTGGEQPQHF.

The chain is built from TRBV19 and TRBJ1-1; unclear D gene. CDR1 LNHDA and CDR2 SQIVND come from the germline V gene (reference sequence). The CDR3 is 13 amino acids. V was shortened by 2 bases and J by 4 bases, with 8 bases between the two germline ends. The CDR3 loop is CASSIRAGTEAFF. CDR3 coding DNA: TGTGCCAGTAGTATACGCGCGGGCACTGAAGCTTTCTTT.

CDR3 bases: TGCGCCAGCAGCTCGCAAGGACAGGGCCCCTACGAGCAGTACTTC. Translation gives CASSSQGQGPYEQYF. The chain carries TRBV5-1 and TRBJ2-7, with 8 bases that match TRBD1. V was pared by 3 bases and J by 2 bases, with 7 bases of the junction left unmatched. The CDR3 runs to 15 residues. Germline CDR1 reads SGHRS; CDR2 reads YFSETQ.

The rearrangement links TRBV27 to TRBJ1-2, with 7 nucleotides matching TRBD1. Looked up from germline, CDR1 is MNHEY and CDR2 is SMNVEV (reference sequence). V gave up 5 bases and J gave up 8 bases; unmatched junction bases: 14. This CDR3 has 15 amino acids. The CDR3 is CASSIHRDSFKGYTF. The CDR3 DNA sequence: TGTGCCAGCAGTATACACCGGGACAGCTTTAAAGGCTACACCTTC.

V usage is TRBV5-1 and J usage is TRBJ2-1, with 10 bases fitting TRBD2. Germline-derived CDR1 and CDR2 are SGHRS and YFSETQ. The CDR3 runs to 18 residues. Trimming at V came to 3 bases and at J to 0 bases, leaving 9 bases not matched to a gene. The CDR3 DNA follows: TGCGCCAGCAGCTCCGCTCGGCCTAGCGGGAGCTCCTACAATGAGCAGTTCTTC. This codes for CASSSARPSGSSYNEQFF.

The chain carries TRBV11-3 and TRBJ2-5, with D unclear. The CDR3 is 14 amino acids. CDR1 is SGHNT, CDR2 YENEEA, per germline. Trimming cost V 5 bases and J 6 bases, with 16 bases left between them. The DNA of the CDR3 is TGTGCCAGCAGCCCCGGTTTGAGTCCTAAGACCCAGTACTTC. Its translation is CASSPGLSPKTQYF.

V and J are TRBV29-1 and TRBJ2-3; D remains ambiguous. CDR3 length equals 12 residues. The germline gives CDR1 SQVTM, CDR2 ANQGSEA. V shed 3 bases and J shed 2 bases, with 6 bases lying between them. Written as DNA, the CDR3 is TGCAGCGTTGACTTAAACACAGATACGCAGTATTTT. Its protein product is CSVDLNTDTQYF.

The rearrangement uses TRBV5-1 and TRBJ2-3; D gene ambiguous. Germline CDR1 reads SGHRS; CDR2 reads YFSETQ. This CDR3 spans 17 amino acids. Between the trimmed V and J ends, which lost 0 bases and 6 bases, there was a span of 20 bases. The CDR3 bases are TGCGCCAGCAGCTTGGCCCCGTTGGAAGGTCTTGAGGATACGCAGTATTTT. This encodes CASSLAPLEGLEDTQYF.

The chain employs TRBV7-9 and TRBJ2-7; perhaps TRBD1 as D (5 bases). The CDR3 has 12 residues. V shed 3 bases and J shed 8 bases, with 11 bases lying between them. Looked up from germline, CDR1 is SEHNR and CDR2 is FQNEAQ (reference sequence). The CDR3 loop is CASSFRQRQQYF. The CDR3, as DNA: TGTGCCAGCAGCTTCCGACAGAGGCAGCAGTACTTC.

This clone was recorded only once. The chain links TRBV21-1 to TRBJ2-3; the DNA was not used to check the table's D call, TRBD2. TRBV21-1 is an annotated pseudogene. This CDR3 comprises 16 residues. The CDR3 sequence is CASSKKWRGSTDTQYF. CDR3 in DNA: TGTGCCAGCAGCAAAAAATGGCGGGGCAGCACAGATACGCAGTATTTT.

The chain links TRBV9 to TRBJ1-1; a possible D gene is TRBD1 (5 bases). The germline CDR1 and CDR2 sequences are SGDLS and YYNGEE. The V end was cut by 3 bases, the J end by 7 bases, with 13 bases between. The CDR3 is made up of 13 amino acids. CDR3 bases: TGTGCCAGCAGCGCCCGACAGTATGGTGAAGCTTTCTTT. This codes for CASSARQYGEAFF.

The chain has TRBV10-3 and TRBJ1-5, with TRBD1 as a possible D gene (5 bases). The germline gives CDR1 ENHRY, CDR2 SYGVKD. The V gene lost 0 bases and the J gene lost 11 bases, with 14 bases spanning the gap. There are 14 residues in the CDR3. The CDR3 region has the DNA TGTGCCATCAGTGAGTCGAAGGGGAAAGTGGCCCAGCATTTT. This translates into CAISESKGKVAQHF.

The chain uses TRBV7-8 and TRBJ2-7; D is unresolved. Germline V gene lookup returns CDR1 SGHVS and CDR2 FQNEAQ. The CDR3 covers 15 residues. V was clipped by 4 bases and J by 0 bases, with 13 bases between them. CDR3 DNA sequence: TGTGCCAGCAGCTCTATCTCTAGGAGCTCCTACGAGCAGTACTTC. Its translation: CASSSISRSSYEQYF. Using reference TRBV7-8 and TRBJ2-7 for the parts outside the CDR3, the full variable domain is GAGVSQSPRYKVAKRGQDVALRCDPISGHVSLFWYQQALGQGPEFLTYFQNEAQLDKSGLPSDRFFAERPEGSVSTLKIQRTQQEDSAVYLCASSSISRSSYEQYFGPGTRLTVT.

V is TRBV6-6 and J is TRBJ1-4; D uncertain. The germline CDR1 and CDR2 sequences are MNHNY and SVGAGI (reference sequence). The length of the CDR3 is 14 residues. Trimming removed 7 bases at V and 1 base at J, with 10 bases between. The CDR3 nucleotides are TGTGCCAGCACAAAGGGCATAACTAATGAAAAACTGTTTTTT. Its translation is CASTKGITNEKLFF.

This clone was counted a single time. The chain links TRBV19 to TRBJ1-2, with 7 bases identical to TRBD1. The CDR3 covers 16 residues. The V segment lost 5 bases and the J segment 3 bases; nucleotides outside the gene matches: 12. Germline CDR1 reads LNHDA; CDR2 reads SQIVND (reference sequence). The CDR3 here is CASSPTPGQTYYGYTF. CDR3 DNA: TGTGCCAGTAGTCCGACTCCGGGACAGACTTACTATGGCTACACCTTC.

CDR3 in amino acids: CATRRGDGEQYF. Written as DNA, the CDR3 is TGTGCCACCAGGCGGGGGGACGGCGAGCAGTACTTC. This chain links TRBV6-5 with TRBJ2-7; 8 positions agree with TRBD2. J lost 6 bases, V lost 10 bases, and 8 bases had no gene match. CDR1 MNHEY and CDR2 SVGAGI come from the germline V gene. The CDR3 is 12 residues long.